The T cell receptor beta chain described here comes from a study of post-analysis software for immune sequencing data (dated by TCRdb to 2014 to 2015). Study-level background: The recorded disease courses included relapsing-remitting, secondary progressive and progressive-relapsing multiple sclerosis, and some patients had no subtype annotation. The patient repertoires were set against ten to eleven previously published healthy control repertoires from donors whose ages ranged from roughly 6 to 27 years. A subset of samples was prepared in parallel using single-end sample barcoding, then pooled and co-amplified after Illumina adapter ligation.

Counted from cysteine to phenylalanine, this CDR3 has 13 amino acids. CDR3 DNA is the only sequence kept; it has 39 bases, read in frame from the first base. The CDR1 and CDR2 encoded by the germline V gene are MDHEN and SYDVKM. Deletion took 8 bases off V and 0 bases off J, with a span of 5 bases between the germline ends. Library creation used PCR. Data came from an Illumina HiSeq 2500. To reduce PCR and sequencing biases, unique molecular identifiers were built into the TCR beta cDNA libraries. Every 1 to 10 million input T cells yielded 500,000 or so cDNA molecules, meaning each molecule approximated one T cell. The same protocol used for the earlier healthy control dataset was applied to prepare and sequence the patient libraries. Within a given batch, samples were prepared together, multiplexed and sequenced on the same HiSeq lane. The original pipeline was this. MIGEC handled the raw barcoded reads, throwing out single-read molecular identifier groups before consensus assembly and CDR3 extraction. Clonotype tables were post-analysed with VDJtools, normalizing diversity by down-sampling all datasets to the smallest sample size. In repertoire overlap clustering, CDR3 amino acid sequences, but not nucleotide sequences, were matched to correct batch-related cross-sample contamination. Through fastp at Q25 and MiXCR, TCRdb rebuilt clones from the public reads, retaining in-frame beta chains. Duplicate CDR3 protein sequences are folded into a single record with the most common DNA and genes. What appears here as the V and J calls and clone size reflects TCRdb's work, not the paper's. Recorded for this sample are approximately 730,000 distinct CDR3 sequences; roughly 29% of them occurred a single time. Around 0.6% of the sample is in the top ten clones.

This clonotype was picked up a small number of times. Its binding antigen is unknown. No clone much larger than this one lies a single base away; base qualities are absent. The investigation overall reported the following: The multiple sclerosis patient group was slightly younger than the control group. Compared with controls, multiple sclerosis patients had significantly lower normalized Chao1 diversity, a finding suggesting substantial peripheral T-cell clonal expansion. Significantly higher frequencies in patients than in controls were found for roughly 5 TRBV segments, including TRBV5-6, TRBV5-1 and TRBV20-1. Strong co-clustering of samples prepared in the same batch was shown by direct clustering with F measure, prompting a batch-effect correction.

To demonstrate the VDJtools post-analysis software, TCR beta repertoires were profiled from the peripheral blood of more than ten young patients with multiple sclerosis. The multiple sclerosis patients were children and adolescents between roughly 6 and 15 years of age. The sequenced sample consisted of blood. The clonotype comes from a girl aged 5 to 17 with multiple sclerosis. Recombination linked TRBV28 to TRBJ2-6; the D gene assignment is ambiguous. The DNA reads TGTGCCAGCTTTCCCTCTGGGGCCAACGTCCTGACTTTC. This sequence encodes CASFPSGANVLTF.